This T cell receptor (beta chain) was sequenced in a study of blood T cells in healthy people across ages. Through a sample-barcoded 5' primer and a J-beta primer mix, a second PCR was run for roughly 6 to 11 cycles. One entry per CDR3 protein results from TCRdb running MiXCR on the 5' RACE reads. The data show about 1.6 million distinct CDR3 sequences, 34% seen once. Healthy Caucasian individuals from Russia aged about 6 to 90 were enrolled as donors. The source is a woman in her thirties in good health. Sequencing was done on a sample of blood.

Here the CDR3 DNA reads TGCGCCAGCAGCTTTGAATGGCGGGCCCAGTACTTC. This gives the protein CASSFEWRAQYF. This rearrangement joins TRBV5-1 to TRBJ2-5; possible D gene TRBD2, 5 bases. Trimming left V 2 bases short and J 9 bases short, with 11 bases between. The CDR3 length is 12 residues. Germline lookup yields CDR1 SGHRS and CDR2 YFSETQ. The full variable domain, rest sourced from reference TRBV5-1 and TRBJ2-5, is KAGVTQTPRYLIKTRGQQVTLSCSPISGHRSVSWYQQTPGQGLQFLFEYFSETQRNKGNFPGRFSGRQFSNSRSEMNVSTLELGDSALYLCASSFEWRAQYFGPGTRLLVL.